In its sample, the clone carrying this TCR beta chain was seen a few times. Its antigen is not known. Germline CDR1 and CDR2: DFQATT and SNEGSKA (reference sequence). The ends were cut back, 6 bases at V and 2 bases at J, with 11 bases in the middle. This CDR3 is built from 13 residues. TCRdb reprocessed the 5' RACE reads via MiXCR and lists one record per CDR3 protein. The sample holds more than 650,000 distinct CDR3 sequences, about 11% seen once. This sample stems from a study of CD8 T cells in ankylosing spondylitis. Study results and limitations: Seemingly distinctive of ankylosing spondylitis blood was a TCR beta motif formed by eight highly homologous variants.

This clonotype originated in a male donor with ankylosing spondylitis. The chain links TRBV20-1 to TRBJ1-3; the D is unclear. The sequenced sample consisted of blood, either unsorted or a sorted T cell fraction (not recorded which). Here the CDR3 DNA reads TGCAGTGCAGGAGGGCATGCTGGAAACACCATATATTTT. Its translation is CSAGGHAGNTIYF.